This T cell receptor (beta chain) is drawn from a study of cytotoxic CD8 clonotypes in ibrutinib-treated CLL. CDR3 length: 16 amino acids. Germline V gene data show CDR1 as SGHTA and CDR2 as FQGNSA. The V and J ends lost 1 base and 3 bases, in that order; junction bases with no gene match: 7. TCRdb's table, derived via immunoSEQ multiplex PCR, lists solely in-frame clones and lacks some. The sample consists of almost 250,000 clones, 70% of them appearing once. This chain links TRBV7-2 with TRBJ2-5; 8 nucleotides line up with TRBD1. Material: PBMCs, obtained after 24 months of ibrutinib treatment. This TCR was recovered from a human donor with chronic lymphocytic leukemia. The CDR3, as DNA: TGTGCCAGCAGCTTAGATGTCAGGGGGCGGGAAGAGACCCAGTACTTC. Its translation: CASSLDVRGREETQYF.